The 29 T cell receptor beta chains below all came from one sample that was sequenced in a study of shared clonotypes between healthy human individuals. The table came from immunoSEQ multiplex PCR; TCRdb's copy has only in-frame clones and leaves some out. This table holds millions of clones, 95% found once. The sequencing input was naive CD4+ T cells sorted from blood. Described subset: CD45RA+ positively selected. The receptors originated from a man younger than 30 in good health.

This sequence joins TRBV10-3 and TRBJ2-3; maybe TRBD1 (6 bases). CDR3 length: 14 residues. Germline V lookup: CDR1 ENHRY, CDR2 SYGVKD. Trimming cost V 7 bases and J 3 bases, with 14 bases left between them. This CDR3 is CAINMQGNTDTQYF. The CDR3, as DNA: TGTGCCATCAATATGCAGGGGAATACAGATACGCAGTATTTT.

The V call is TRBV30, the J call TRBJ1-5, with TRBD1 matching 8 bases. The trim removed 3 bases at V and 5 bases at J, leaving 3 bases unmatched. Looked up from germline, CDR1 is GTSNPN and CDR2 is SVGIG (reference sequence). The CDR3 totals 13 residues. The CDR3 bases are TGTGCCTGGAGAGGACAGGGCTATCAGCCCCAGCATTTT. This sequence encodes CAWRGQGYQPQHF.

The chain has TRBV4-1 and TRBJ2-3; 9 positions agree with TRBD2. Germline V gene sequence: CDR1 MGHRA, CDR2 YSYEKL. The CDR3 runs to 15 residues. Trimming cost V 6 bases and J 6 bases; bases outside gene matches: 10. Written as DNA, the CDR3 is TGCGCCAGCAGTGGTAGCGGGGGCTTGAGGGATACGCAGTATTTT. Its protein product is CASSGSGGLRDTQYF.

This clone showed up just once. This chain joins TRBV2 and TRBJ1-5, with TRBD1 as a possible D gene (5 bases). Germline V lookup: CDR1 SNHLY, CDR2 FYNNEI. The V end lost 7 bases, the J end lost 7 bases, and 14 bases lay between the germline ends. The CDR3 sequence is 13 residues long. The CDR3 region is CASTGGREQPQHF. The CDR3 DNA is TGTGCCAGCACCGGAGGCAGGGAACAGCCCCAGCATTTT.

The chain is built from TRBV10-3 and TRBJ2-2, with D hard to call. Germline V gene sequence: CDR1 ENHRY, CDR2 SYGVKD. The ends were cut back, 6 bases at V and 2 bases at J, with 10 bases in the middle. The CDR3 runs 14 residues. CDR3 bases: TGTGCCATCAGAGTCAGACCTAACACCGGGGAGCTGTTTTTT. Translated, it gives CAIRVRPNTGELFF.

This chain joins TRBV7-9 and TRBJ2-1; 7 positions match TRBD2. This CDR3 is built from 18 residues. V shed 0 bases, J shed 4 bases, and the junction held 12 bases outside the gene matches. Per the germline V gene, CDR1 is SEHNR and CDR2 is FQNEAQ (reference sequence). CDR3 region: CASSLAPGPGTTYNEQFF. In DNA form, the CDR3 reads TGTGCCAGCAGCTTAGCACCTGGCCCGGGGACTACATACAATGAGCAGTTCTTC. The full variable domain, with the rest looked up from reference TRBV7-9 and TRBJ2-1, is DTGVSQNPRHKITKRGQNVTFRCDPISEHNRLYWYRQTLGQGPEFLTYFQNEAQLEKSRLLSDRFSAERPKGSFSTLEIQRTEQGDSAMYLCASSLAPGPGTTYNEQFFGPGTRLTVL.

This chain uses TRBV10-3 with TRBJ1-5; D may be TRBD1 (6 bases). CDR3 length: 16 residues. CDR1 ENHRY and CDR2 SYGVKD come from the germline V gene. With 0 bases removed from V and 6 bases from J, the gap between germline ends came to 15 bases. The CDR3 DNA reads as TGTGCCATCAGTGAGTCCGGGGGGGCGGGCGGTCAGCCCCAGCATTTT. Residues: CAISESGGAGGQPQHF.

CDR3 DNA sequence: TGTGCCAGCAGCCAAGAAACAGGGACTTACTATGGCTACACCTTC. It codes for CASSQETGTYYGYTF. The J gene is TRBJ1-2, the V gene TRBV4-2; possible D gene TRBD1, 6 bases. V was cut by 0 bases and J by 3 bases, with 11 bases left in between. Germline CDR1 is LGHNA and CDR2 is YNFKEQ. This CDR3 comprises 15 residues.

On this clone: Other DNA sequences in this specimen translate into the identical CDR3. The chain recombines TRBV18 with TRBJ1-5; weak D call: TRBD1 (5 bases). The germline V gene encodes CDR1 KGHSH and CDR2 LQKENI. The CDR3 has 15 residues. Trimming removed 2 bases from V and 0 bases from J, with 8 bases in between. The CDR3 sequence is CASSPGGDSNQPQHF. The CDR3 nucleotides are TGTGCCAGCTCACCAGGGGGGGATAGCAATCAGCCCCAGCATTTT.

V and J are TRBV2 and TRBJ2-3; 10 bases map to TRBD1. The V and J ends lost 10 bases and 2 bases, in that order; junction bases with no gene match: 6. Per the germline V gene, CDR1 is SNHLY and CDR2 is FYNNEI. The CDR3 runs 14 residues. CDR3 nucleotides: TGTGCCACAACGGGGACAGGGGTCACAGATACGCAGTATTTT. It codes for CATTGTGVTDTQYF.

The chain joins TRBV2 to TRBJ1-6; D perhaps matches TRBD1 (6 bases). The length of the CDR3 is 19 residues. V dropped 7 bases and J dropped 10 bases, with 32 bases sitting between them. From germline, CDR1 is SNHLY and CDR2 FYNNEI. The CDR3 sequence is CASTLAATRGPVGGSPLHF. The CDR3 nucleotides are TGTGCCAGCACCCTAGCGGCCACACGGGGGCCAGTGGGAGGATCACCCCTCCACTTT.

The rearrangement uses TRBV11-2 and TRBJ2-1; 7 bases align to TRBD2. V lost 5 bases and J lost 6; bases outside the gene matches: 10. The CDR3 runs to 15 residues. CDR1 SGHAT and CDR2 FQNNGV come from the germline V gene. CDR3 sequence: CASSTPRDYPNEQFF. The CDR3 region has the DNA TGTGCCAGCAGCACCCCCCGGGACTACCCCAATGAGCAGTTCTTC. The variable domain in full, with the rest retrieved from reference TRBV11-2 and TRBJ2-1, is EAGVAQSPRYKIIEKRQSVAFWCNPISGHATLYWYQQILGQGPKLLIQFQNNGVVDDSQLPKDRFSAERLKGVDSTLKIQPAKLEDSAVYLCASSTPRDYPNEQFFGPGTRLTVL.

In its sample, this clone was seen once. CDR3 sequence reads: CASSYSSGRLYNEQFF. The CDR3 DNA is TGTGCCAGCAGTTACTCGAGCGGGAGACTCTACAATGAGCAGTTCTTC. The V call is TRBV6-6, the J call TRBJ2-1; 8 bases match TRBD2. Per germline, CDR1 MNHNY and CDR2 SVGAGI (reference sequence). This CDR3 contains 16 residues. Losses at the gene ends were 0 bases for V and 3 bases for J; bases not matched to a gene: 4.

This chain joins TRBV7-3 and TRBJ1-1; D is unclear. Germline CDR1 is SGHTA and CDR2 is FQGTGA. The V end was cut by 5 bases, the J end by 0 bases, with 7 bases between. CDR3 size: 13 residues. The chain's CDR3 is CASSGYMNTEAFF. The CDR3 nucleotides are TGTGCCAGCAGCGGGTATATGAACACTGAAGCTTTCTTT.

The rearrangement links TRBV9 to TRBJ2-1, with 8 nucleotides matching TRBD2. The CDR3 sequence is 18 residues long. CDR1 is SGDLS, CDR2 YYNGEE, per germline. The V and J ends lost 0 bases and 3 bases, in that order; junction bases with no gene match: 11. CDR3 amino acids: CASSVAFEAGAGYNEQFF. CDR3 nucleotides: TGTGCCAGCAGCGTAGCATTCGAAGCGGGGGCAGGCTACAATGAGCAGTTCTTC. Together with reference TRBV9 and TRBJ2-1, the CDR3 gives the full variable domain: DSGVTQTPKHLITATGQRVTLRCSPRSGDLSVYWYQQSLDQGLQFLIQYYNGEERAKGNILERFSAQQFPDLHSELNLSSLELGDSALYFCASSVAFEAGAGYNEQFFGPGTRLTVL.

V is TRBV4-2 and J is TRBJ2-7; no clear D gene. V gave up 2 bases and J gave up 0 bases, with 5 bases separating them. The germline V gene encodes CDR1 LGHNA and CDR2 YNFKEQ. The CDR3 length is 13 residues. CDR3 residues: CASSQLVSYEQYF. CDR3 DNA sequence: TGTGCCAGCAGCCAACTAGTCTCCTACGAGCAGTACTTC.

This chain connects TRBV29-1 to TRBJ2-2; 13 bases are shared with TRBD2. Per germline, CDR1 SQVTM and CDR2 ANQGSEA. J was trimmed by 0 bases and V by 6 bases; bases with no gene match: 7. The CDR3 extends over 17 amino acids. The CDR3 region has the DNA TGCAGCGTCTCAACTAGCGGGAGGGCCTCGAACACCGGGGAGCTGTTTTTT. Its protein product is CSVSTSGRASNTGELFF.

This chain connects TRBV10-2 to TRBJ1-1; 7 positions agree with TRBD1. Germline values: CDR1 WSHSY, CDR2 SAAADI. This CDR3 has 17 residues. The ends lost 5 bases at V and 1 base at J; junction bases unmatched: 13. CDR3 sequence (DNA): TGCGCCAGCAGTCCATTCCTATCACGGGACAGGAACACTGAAGCTTTCTTT. Encoded protein: CASSPFLSRDRNTEAFF.

The chain links TRBV4-1 to TRBJ1-6; 7 bases fit TRBD1. Per the germline V gene, CDR1 is MGHRA and CDR2 is YSYEKL. This CDR3 has 15 residues. V lost 4 bases and J lost 3; bases outside the gene matches: 3. CDR3 DNA sequence: TGCGCCAGCAGCCGTCAGGGGGTCTATAATTCACCCCTCCACTTT. The encoded protein is CASSRQGVYNSPLHF.

The rearrangement joins TRBV15 to TRBJ2-3; 8 positions match TRBD2. CDR3 length: 15 residues. With V trimmed by 1 base and J by 4 bases, 4 bases remained unmatched. Germline V gene data show CDR1 as LNHNV and CDR2 as YYDKDF (reference sequence). CDR3 amino acids: CATSRGTSSADTQYF. In DNA, the CDR3 is TGTGCCACCAGCAGAGGGACTAGCAGCGCAGATACGCAGTATTTT.

The rearrangement uses TRBV9 and TRBJ1-1, with D possibly matching TRBD1 (6 bases). The CDR3 loop spans 14 amino acids. CDR1 and CDR2 (germline): SGDLS, YYNGEE. V was clipped by 3 bases and J by 1 base, with 10 bases between them. DNA for the CDR3: TGTGCCAGCAGCGCCATAGGGGGGAACACTGAAGCTTTCTTT. This gives the protein CASSAIGGNTEAFF.

The chain uses TRBV10-3 and TRBJ1-4, with D unresolved. Trimming left V 0 bases short and J 5 bases short, with 10 bases between. The CDR3 is made up of 15 amino acids. In germline, CDR1 is ENHRY, CDR2 SYGVKD. CDR3 loop: CAISESGGENEKLFF. In nucleotides, the CDR3 is TGTGCCATCAGTGAGTCAGGCGGGGAGAATGAAAAACTGTTTTTT.

The rearrangement joins TRBV30 to TRBJ1-5; no clear D. The CDR3 has 14 amino acids. From germline, CDR1 is GTSNPN and CDR2 SVGIG (reference sequence). V was clipped by 0 bases and J by 2 bases, with 8 bases between them. CDR3 sequence reads: CAWSVFHGNQPQHF. The DNA of the CDR3 is TGTGCCTGGAGTGTATTCCATGGCAATCAGCCCCAGCATTTT.

The rearrangement joins TRBV11-2 to TRBJ2-5; 9 bases align to TRBD2. Germline-derived CDR1 and CDR2 are SGHAT and FQNNGV. This CDR3 comprises 13 residues. After removal of 4 bases from V and 3 bases from J, the junction contained 0 bases not matched to a gene. The CDR3 DNA reads TGTGCCAGCAGCTGGACTAGCGAAGAGACCCAGTACTTC. Protein sequence: CASSWTSEETQYF.

CDR3: CASSRSTGADNSPLHF. Written as DNA, the CDR3 is TGCGCCAGCAGCCGCTCCACAGGGGCAGATAATTCACCCCTCCACTTT. The chain recombines TRBV5-1 with TRBJ1-6; 7 bases map to TRBD1. Germline assignment: CDR1 SGHRS and CDR2 YFSETQ. V trimming: 4 bases; J trimming: 5 bases; junction bases outside the gene matches: 9. The CDR3 runs to 16 residues.

The V call is TRBV6-6, the J call TRBJ2-5, with D uncertain. Germline values: CDR1 MNHNY, CDR2 SVGAGI (reference sequence). The V and J ends lost 8 bases and 5 bases respectively, with 12 bases between them. The CDR3 runs to 12 residues. The CDR3 spells CASWPGGETQYF. In nucleotides, the CDR3 is TGTGCCAGCTGGCCGGGTGGGGAGACCCAGTACTTC.

The chain carries TRBV7-9 and TRBJ2-3; 7 nucleotides align to TRBD1. Looked up from germline, CDR1 is SEHNR and CDR2 is FQNEAQ (reference sequence). Trimming at V came to 2 bases and at J to 1 base, leaving 3 bases not matched to a gene. CDR3 size: 15 residues. The CDR3 is CASSLRQGGTDTQYF. The CDR3 DNA reads as TGTGCCAGCAGCTTAAGACAGGGAGGCACAGATACGCAGTATTTT.

This chain uses TRBV5-1 with TRBJ2-5, with no clear D. Germline lookup yields CDR1 SGHRS and CDR2 YFSETQ. The CDR3 contains 14 residues. The V gene lost 1 base and the J gene lost 1 base, with 8 bases spanning the gap. CDR3 sequence reads: CASSLSATQETQYF. CDR3 DNA: TGCGCCAGCAGCTTGTCGGCCACCCAAGAGACCCAGTACTTC.

V usage is TRBV10-3 and J usage is TRBJ1-1; 7 nucleotides agree with TRBD1. Germline assignment: CDR1 ENHRY and CDR2 SYGVKD. The CDR3 loop spans 12 amino acids. Trimming took 6 bases from V and 6 from J; bases not matched to a gene: 4. This CDR3 reads CAIRVTGAEAFF. As DNA, the CDR3 is TGTGCCATCAGGGTCACAGGGGCTGAAGCTTTCTTT.